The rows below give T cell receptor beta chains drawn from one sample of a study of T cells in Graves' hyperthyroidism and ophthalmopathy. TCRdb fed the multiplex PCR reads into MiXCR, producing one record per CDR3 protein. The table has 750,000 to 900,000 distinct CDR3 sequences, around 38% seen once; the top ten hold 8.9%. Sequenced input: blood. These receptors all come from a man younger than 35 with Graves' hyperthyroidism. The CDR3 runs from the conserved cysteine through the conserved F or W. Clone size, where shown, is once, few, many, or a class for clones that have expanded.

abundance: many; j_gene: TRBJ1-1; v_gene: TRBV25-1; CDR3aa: CASSASTYGEAFF
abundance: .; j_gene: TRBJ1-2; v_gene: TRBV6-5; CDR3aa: CASSRTGTVQGYTF
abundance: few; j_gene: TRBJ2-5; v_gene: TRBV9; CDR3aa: CASSRQGLETQYF
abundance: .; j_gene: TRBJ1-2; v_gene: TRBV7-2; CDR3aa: CASSHGGTGYGYTF
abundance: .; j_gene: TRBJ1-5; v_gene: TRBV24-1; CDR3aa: CAVQGNQPQHF
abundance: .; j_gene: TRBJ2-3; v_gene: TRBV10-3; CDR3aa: CAIRPDGTTDTQYF
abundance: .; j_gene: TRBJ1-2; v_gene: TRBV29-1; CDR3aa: CSVRERGKRGYTF
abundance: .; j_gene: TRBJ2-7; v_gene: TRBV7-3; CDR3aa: CASSFGLAGDDEQYF
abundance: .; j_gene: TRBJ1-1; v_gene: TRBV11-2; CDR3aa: CASSVDLTRTEAFF
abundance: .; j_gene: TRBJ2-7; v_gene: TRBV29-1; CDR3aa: CSAARGTYEQYF
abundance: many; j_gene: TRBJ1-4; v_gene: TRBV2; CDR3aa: CASILSLGRQEKLFF
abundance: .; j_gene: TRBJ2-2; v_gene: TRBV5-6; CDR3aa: CASSLAGRGSGELFF
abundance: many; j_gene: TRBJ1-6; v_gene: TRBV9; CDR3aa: CASSEGRPLHF
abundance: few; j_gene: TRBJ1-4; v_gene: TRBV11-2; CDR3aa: CASSRNSGARHEKLFF
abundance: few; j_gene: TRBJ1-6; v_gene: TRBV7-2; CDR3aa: CASSQYAGSSGNSPLHF
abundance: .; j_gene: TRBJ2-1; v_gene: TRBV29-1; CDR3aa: CSAIGGNEQFF
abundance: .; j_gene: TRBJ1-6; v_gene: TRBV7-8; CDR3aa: CASSQIGGNSPLHF
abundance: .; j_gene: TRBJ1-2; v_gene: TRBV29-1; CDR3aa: CSSLMSGLDYTF
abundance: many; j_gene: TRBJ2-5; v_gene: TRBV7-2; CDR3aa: CASSSRSTTQETQYF
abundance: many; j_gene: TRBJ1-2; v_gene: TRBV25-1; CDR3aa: CASGPGTLYGYTF
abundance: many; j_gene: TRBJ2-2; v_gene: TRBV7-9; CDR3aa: CASSRAGELFF
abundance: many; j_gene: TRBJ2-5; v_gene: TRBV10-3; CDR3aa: CAISGSSETQYF
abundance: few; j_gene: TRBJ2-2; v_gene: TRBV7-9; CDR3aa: CASSRQGMGELFF
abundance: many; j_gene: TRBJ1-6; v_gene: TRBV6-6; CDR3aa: CASSESNSPLHF
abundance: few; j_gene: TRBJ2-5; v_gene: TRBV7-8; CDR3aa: CASSLVAEQETQYF
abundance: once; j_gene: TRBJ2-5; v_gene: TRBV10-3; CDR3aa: CAISGTRDLETQYF
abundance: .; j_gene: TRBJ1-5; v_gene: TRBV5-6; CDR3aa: CASSLHTSNQPQHF
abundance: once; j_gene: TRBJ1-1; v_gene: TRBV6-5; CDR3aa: CASAPGTGLNTEAFF
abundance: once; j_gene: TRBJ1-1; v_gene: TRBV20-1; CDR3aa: CSAREGAATEAFF
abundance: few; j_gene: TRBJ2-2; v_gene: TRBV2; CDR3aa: CASSGVGADTGELFF
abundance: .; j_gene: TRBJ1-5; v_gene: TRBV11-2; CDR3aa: CASSPRTGLGNQPQHF
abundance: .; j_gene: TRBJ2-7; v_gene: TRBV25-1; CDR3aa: CASSQEVGAGEQYF
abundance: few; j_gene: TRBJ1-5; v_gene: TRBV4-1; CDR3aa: CASSQDGDRAQPQHF
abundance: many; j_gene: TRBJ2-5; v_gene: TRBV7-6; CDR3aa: CASSSPGLQETQYF
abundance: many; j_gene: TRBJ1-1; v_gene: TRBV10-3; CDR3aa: CGMTDKNTEAFF
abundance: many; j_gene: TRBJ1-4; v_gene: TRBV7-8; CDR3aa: CASSLDRGKLFF
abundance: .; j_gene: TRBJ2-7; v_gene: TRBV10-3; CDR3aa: CASTPDQGSYEQYF
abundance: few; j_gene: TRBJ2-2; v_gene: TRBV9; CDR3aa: CASSPTGTPNTGELFF
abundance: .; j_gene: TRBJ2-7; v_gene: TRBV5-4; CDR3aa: CASSVQGNRHEQYF
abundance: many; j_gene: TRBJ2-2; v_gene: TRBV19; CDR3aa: CASSILADHTGELFF
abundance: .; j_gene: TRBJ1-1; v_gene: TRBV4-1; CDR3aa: CASSQDPRGATEASF
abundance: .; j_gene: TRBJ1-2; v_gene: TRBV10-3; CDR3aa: CASSISRTGVANYGYTF
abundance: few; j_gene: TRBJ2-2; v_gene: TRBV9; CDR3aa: CASSVSRTGVTGELFF
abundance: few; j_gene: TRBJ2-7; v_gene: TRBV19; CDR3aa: CASSMGHRPSYEQYF
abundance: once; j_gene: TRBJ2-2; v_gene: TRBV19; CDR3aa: CASSIVTGDTGELFF
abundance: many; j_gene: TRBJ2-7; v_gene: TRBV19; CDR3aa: CASSTFMGNYEQYF
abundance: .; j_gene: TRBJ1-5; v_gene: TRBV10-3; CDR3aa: CAVPAHGTVTNQPQHF
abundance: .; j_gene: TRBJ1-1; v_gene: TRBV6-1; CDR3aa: CASREGTGGTEAFF
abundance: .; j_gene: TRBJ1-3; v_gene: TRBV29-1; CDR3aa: CSSSGDPGNTIYF
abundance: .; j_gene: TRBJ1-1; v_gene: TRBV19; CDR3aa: CASSLTGDPILNTEAFF
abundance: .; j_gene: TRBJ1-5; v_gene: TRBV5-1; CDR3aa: CASSSGDRPDQPQHF
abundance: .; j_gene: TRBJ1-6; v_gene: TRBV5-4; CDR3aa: CASSPGQRDSPLHF
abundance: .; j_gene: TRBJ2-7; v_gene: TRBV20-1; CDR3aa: CSARDQDFSYEQYF
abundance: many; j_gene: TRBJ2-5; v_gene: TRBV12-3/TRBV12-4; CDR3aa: CASSGDGAGTFSSWETQYF
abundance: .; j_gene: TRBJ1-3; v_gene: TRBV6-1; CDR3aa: CASSQIPSGNTTYF
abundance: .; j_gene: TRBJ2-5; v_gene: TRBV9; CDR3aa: CASSPGRLQETQYF
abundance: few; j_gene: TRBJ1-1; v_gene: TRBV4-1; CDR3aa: CASSQDVERGDTEAFF
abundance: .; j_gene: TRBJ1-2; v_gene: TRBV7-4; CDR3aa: CASSSRQDSGYTF
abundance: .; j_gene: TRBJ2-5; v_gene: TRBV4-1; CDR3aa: CASSQGTGNQPQYF